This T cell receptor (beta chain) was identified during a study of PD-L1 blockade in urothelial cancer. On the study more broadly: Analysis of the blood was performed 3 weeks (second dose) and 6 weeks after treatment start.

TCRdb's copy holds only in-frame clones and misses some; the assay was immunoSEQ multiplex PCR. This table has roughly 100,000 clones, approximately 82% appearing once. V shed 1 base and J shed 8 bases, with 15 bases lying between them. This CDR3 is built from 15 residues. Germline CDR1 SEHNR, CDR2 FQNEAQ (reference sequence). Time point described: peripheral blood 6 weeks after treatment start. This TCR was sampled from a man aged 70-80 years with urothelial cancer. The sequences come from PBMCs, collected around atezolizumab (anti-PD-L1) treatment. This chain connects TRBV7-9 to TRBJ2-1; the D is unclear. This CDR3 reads CASSLERYRSDEQFF. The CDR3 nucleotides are TGTGCCAGCAGCTTAGAGAGATACCGGTCGGATGAGCAGTTCTTC.